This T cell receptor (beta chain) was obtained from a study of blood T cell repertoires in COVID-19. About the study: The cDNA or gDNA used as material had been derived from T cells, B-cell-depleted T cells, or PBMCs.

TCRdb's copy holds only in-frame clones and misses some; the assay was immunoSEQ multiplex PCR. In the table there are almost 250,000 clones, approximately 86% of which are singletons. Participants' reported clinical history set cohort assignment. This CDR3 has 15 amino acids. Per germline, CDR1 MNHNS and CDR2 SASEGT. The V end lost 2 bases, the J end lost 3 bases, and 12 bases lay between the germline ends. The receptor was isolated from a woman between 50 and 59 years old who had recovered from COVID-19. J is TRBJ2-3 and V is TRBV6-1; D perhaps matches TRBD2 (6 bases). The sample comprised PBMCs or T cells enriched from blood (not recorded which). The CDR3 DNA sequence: TGTGCCAGCAGTGAATTTGGCGCGGGAACAGATACGCAGTATTTT. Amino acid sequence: CASSEFGAGTDTQYF.